Listed below are T cell receptor beta chains from one sample, sequenced in a study of tumor-infiltrating lymphocytes in primary liver carcinoma. MiXCR was run by TCRdb on the multiplex PCR reads, yielding one entry per CDR3 protein. The repertoire has some 110,000 distinct CDR3 sequences, roughly 80% of them found once; the top ten carry about 20%. Specimen: liver tumor tissue from sampling region 3. The receptors originated from a man aged 35-49 years with primary liver carcinoma and hepatitis B virus infection. The CDR3 runs from the conserved cysteine through the conserved F or W. D genes are given only for firm matches. For some rows the clone size is stated as once, few or many, or as a class when expanded; others skip it.

cdr3_nt,cdr3_aa,d_call,clone_size,j_call,v_call
TGTGCCAGCAGCTTAGGATCAGCGAGAGGAGGAGATACGCAGTATTTT,CASSLGSARGGDTQYF,-,-,TRBJ2-3,TRBV7-9
TGTGCCAGCAGTCAAGATCAGGGAAGGGGAAAGCCCCAGCATTTT,CASSQDQGRGKPQHF,-,-,TRBJ1-5,TRBV4-3
TGCAGAGTCACTTTGGGACTAGCGGGGTCGTATGAGCACTACTTC,CRVTLGLAGSYEHYF,TRBD2,-,TRBJ2-7,TRBV29-1
TGTGCCAGCAGCTCCTTGATGACCTACGAGCAGTACTTC,CASSSLMTYEQYF,-,-,TRBJ2-7,TRBV5-6
TGTGCCAGCAGTGAAGTTGGTGGATATGGCTACACCTTC,CASSEVGGYGYTF,-,-,TRBJ1-2,TRBV6-1
TGTGCCAGCTCACCACGAGGGTCAGAGACCCAGTACTTC,CASSPRGSETQYF,-,-,TRBJ2-5,TRBV18
TGCAGCGCATCGGGGGGGTGGGCCATGAACACTGAGGCTCTCTTT,CSASGGWAMNTEALF,-,-,TRBJ1-1,TRBV29-1
TGTGCCGGCAGTTACTCGGCGTGGGGAAGCGAGCAGTACTTC,CAGSYSAWGSEQYF,-,once,TRBJ2-7,TRBV6-6
TGCGCCAGCAGTGCCTGGTTACTAGCAACTCAAGAGACCCAGTACTTC,CASSAWLLATQETQYF,-,-,TRBJ2-5,TRBV10-2
TGTGCTAGCAGGCGGACGGTGGAAAACATTCAGTACTTC,CASRRTVENIQYF,-,-,TRBJ2-4,TRBV6-6
TGTGCCATCATAGTTTCTGGGACAGGGTCTGACGGCTACACCTTC,CAIIVSGTGSDGYTF,TRBD1,-,TRBJ1-2,TRBV6-1
TGTGCCATCAGCTTAACAGGGGGCTTACATACTCAGTATTTT,CAISLTGGLHTQYF,TRBD1,-,TRBJ2-3,TRBV5-4
TGCGCCAGCAGCGCCAGCGGGAGGGCCGGGGATGAACAGTTCTTC,CASSASGRAGDEQFF,TRBD2,-,TRBJ2-1,TRBV5-1
TGTCCCAGCAGCAAAAGACTAGCGGGAGTAGGGGAGCAGTACTTC,CPSSKRLAGVGEQYF,TRBD2,-,TRBJ2-7,TRBV11-1
TGTGCCAGCACCCCGAGGGGCGAGGGTGGTTACATCTTC,CASTPRGEGGYIF,-,-,TRBJ1-2,TRBV6-5
TGCGCCAGCTGCTCCGCCGGGAGCTGGACAGATACACAGTATTTT,CASCSAGSWTDTQYF,-,-,TRBJ2-3,TRBV5-1
TGTGTCAGCTGTTGGGATCCGGGGTCTGGAAACACCATATATTTT,CVSCWDPGSGNTIYF,-,-,TRBJ1-3,TRBV6-6
TGTGCCAGCAGCTTGGGATTAGCGGGCACCAGGGAGCTGTTTTTT,CASSLGLAGTRELFF,TRBD2,-,TRBJ2-2,TRBV5-6
TGTGCCAGCAGCCCCCCGAGGGGGCGGAATGAGCAGTTCTTC,CASSPPRGRNEQFF,TRBD1,many,TRBJ2-1,TRBV7-9
TGTGCCAGCACTCAGCTAAATGGACTTCACACGAGCTCCTACGAGCAGTACTTC,CASTQLNGLHTSSYEQYF,-,-,TRBJ2-7,TRBV6-2/TRBV6-3
TGCAGCGTAGGTCCAGGGTGGGGGATGAGGACGCAAGCTTTCTTT,CSVGPGWGMRTQAFF,-,-,TRBJ1-1,TRBV29-1
TGTGACAGCAACTCCTGGGACAGGGGGGACTATACCTTC,CDSNSWDRGDYTF,TRBD1,-,TRBJ1-2,TRBV12-3/TRBV12-4
TGTGACAGCTTAAATCCTCTCGAGTCACGCATTCAGTACTTC,CDSLNPLESRIQYF,-,-,TRBJ2-4,TRBV6-6
TGCGCCAGCAGCTTGAACGACCGCATTAGCACAGATACGCAGTATTTT,CASSLNDRISTDTQYF,-,-,TRBJ2-3,TRBV5-1
TGTGCCAGCAATTCCCCCCTTCGTACTGAAGTTTTCTTT,CASNSPLRTEVFF,-,-,TRBJ1-1,TRBV6-2/TRBV6-3
TGTGGCAGCAGCTTAGGGAACTATGGCTACAGCTTC,CGSSLGNYGYSF,-,-,TRBJ1-2,TRBV7-9
TGTGCCAGCAGCTTAGGCGATAGCAAACAGCCCCAGTATTTT,CASSLGDSKQPQYF,-,-,TRBJ2-3,TRBV13
TGCGCCAGCAGCTTACTGGGGACAGTCGCCTACGAGCGGTACTTC,CASSLLGTVAYERYF,TRBD1,-,TRBJ2-7,TRBV5-1
TGTGCCAGGAGTAAGACACTACAGGTGAACACCCGGGGGCTGTTTTTT,CARSKTLQVNTRGLFF,-,-,TRBJ2-2,TRBV6-1